The rows below give T cell receptor beta chains drawn from one sample of a study of blood T cell repertoires in COVID-19. Assay: immunoSEQ multiplex PCR; the TCRdb copy retains only in-frame clones and omits some. The table has some 400,000 clones, approximately 87% seen once. The sequencing sample was made of PBMCs or T cells enriched from blood (not recorded which). Receptor source: a man aged 25-45 years who had recovered from COVID-19. Both conserved end residues are trimmed from each CDR3. Each record gives: clone size, D gene, J gene, V gene, CDR3 protein. A D gene is named only where the DNA matches it firmly. Some rows have no size entry. The others give once, few or many, or a class for an expanded clone.

clone size: once
D gene: -
J gene: TRBJ1-6
V gene: TRBV3-1/TRBV3-2
CDR3 protein: ASSQRETHSPLH

clone size: -
D gene: TRBD2
J gene: TRBJ2-7
V gene: TRBV5-1
CDR3 protein: ASSLAGREQY

clone size: -
D gene: -
J gene: TRBJ1-5
V gene: TRBV15
CDR3 protein: ATSGGVDTQH

clone size: few
D gene: TRBD1
J gene: TRBJ1-1
V gene: TRBV18
CDR3 protein: ASSPFTGDMWTEAF

clone size: few
D gene: -
J gene: TRBJ1-1
V gene: TRBV2
CDR3 protein: ASSEALGQGTEAF

clone size: -
D gene: -
J gene: TRBJ1-2
V gene: TRBV4-1
CDR3 protein: ASSQRHGVGYGYT

clone size: -
D gene: -
J gene: TRBJ1-2
V gene: TRBV5-1
CDR3 protein: ASSLGSAVGYGYT

clone size: -
D gene: -
J gene: TRBJ1-1
V gene: TRBV18
CDR3 protein: ASSVLVGETEAF

clone size: -
D gene: -
J gene: TRBJ2-7
V gene: TRBV7-8
CDR3 protein: ASSFRENYEQY

clone size: -
D gene: TRBD1
J gene: TRBJ2-1
V gene: TRBV7-9
CDR3 protein: ASWYGTGGNEQF

clone size: -
D gene: -
J gene: TRBJ2-5
V gene: TRBV7-9
CDR3 protein: ASSWVGRGETQY

clone size: -
D gene: TRBD1
J gene: TRBJ2-6
V gene: TRBV11-2
CDR3 protein: ATKQGSSGANVLT

clone size: -
D gene: -
J gene: TRBJ2-7
V gene: TRBV4-2
CDR3 protein: ASSDGNARTGSEQY

clone size: -
D gene: -
J gene: TRBJ2-6
V gene: TRBV5-1
CDR3 protein: ASSLDGNSGANVLT

clone size: -
D gene: -
J gene: TRBJ2-7
V gene: TRBV5-1
CDR3 protein: ASSLETTVSYEQY

clone size: -
D gene: TRBD1
J gene: TRBJ1-2
V gene: TRBV3-1/TRBV3-2
CDR3 protein: ASSQGTGGGYT

clone size: -
D gene: -
J gene: TRBJ1-1
V gene: TRBV28
CDR3 protein: ASIWGGKVTEAF

clone size: -
D gene: -
J gene: TRBJ1-1
V gene: TRBV19
CDR3 protein: ASTPAGWGDTEAF

clone size: -
D gene: TRBD2
J gene: TRBJ2-1
V gene: TRBV7-2
CDR3 protein: ASSTQRGSSYNEQF

clone size: -
D gene: -
J gene: TRBJ2-3
V gene: TRBV9
CDR3 protein: ASSVGAGLVTDTQY

clone size: -
D gene: TRBD2
J gene: TRBJ2-5
V gene: TRBV20-1
CDR3 protein: SASSGGYQETQY

clone size: -
D gene: -
J gene: TRBJ2-2
V gene: TRBV5-5
CDR3 protein: ASSLPVRSTGELF

clone size: -
D gene: -
J gene: TRBJ2-1
V gene: TRBV18
CDR3 protein: ASSPQQGGQF

clone size: -
D gene: TRBD1
J gene: TRBJ1-2
V gene: TRBV6-5
CDR3 protein: ASSYGDRVNGYT

clone size: -
D gene: TRBD1
J gene: TRBJ1-6
V gene: TRBV25-1
CDR3 protein: ASSRGQGNSPLH

clone size: -
D gene: -
J gene: TRBJ1-4
V gene: TRBV30
CDR3 protein: AWSVNGATNEKLF

clone size: -
D gene: TRBD1
J gene: TRBJ2-7
V gene: TRBV5-1
CDR3 protein: ASSRQGGEQY

clone size: once
D gene: TRBD1
J gene: TRBJ1-2
V gene: TRBV13
CDR3 protein: ASSGRDRGLYGYT

clone size: -
D gene: TRBD1
J gene: TRBJ2-2
V gene: TRBV14
CDR3 protein: ASSPRQGAAGELF

clone size: -
D gene: -
J gene: TRBJ1-1
V gene: TRBV18
CDR3 protein: ASSPQMNTEAF

clone size: -
D gene: TRBD1
J gene: TRBJ2-1
V gene: TRBV7-2
CDR3 protein: ASSHNRGRLAHEQF

clone size: -
D gene: TRBD1
J gene: TRBJ2-1
V gene: TRBV9
CDR3 protein: ASSVMGDRDEQF

clone size: -
D gene: TRBD1
J gene: TRBJ1-2
V gene: TRBV2
CDR3 protein: ASSAHPRDRGPGYT

clone size: -
D gene: TRBD1
J gene: TRBJ1-1
V gene: TRBV23-1
CDR3 protein: ASSQSGTGNTEAF

clone size: -
D gene: TRBD2
J gene: TRBJ2-3
V gene: TRBV18
CDR3 protein: ASSPRASGGFPSTDTQY

clone size: -
D gene: -
J gene: TRBJ2-2
V gene: TRBV7-2
CDR3 protein: ASSLIRGTGELF

clone size: -
D gene: -
J gene: TRBJ1-6
V gene: TRBV7-2
CDR3 protein: ASSVGPLYNSPLH

clone size: -
D gene: TRBD1
J gene: TRBJ2-3
V gene: TRBV6-5
CDR3 protein: ASSRDRGQNTQY

clone size: -
D gene: -
J gene: TRBJ2-2
V gene: TRBV5-6
CDR3 protein: ASSYTRAGELF

clone size: few
D gene: TRBD2
J gene: TRBJ2-1
V gene: TRBV2
CDR3 protein: ASSDQGLAGGNEQF